A single sample is the source of the 18 T cell receptor beta chains below, sequenced in a study of cytomegalovirus exposure and HLA in healthy donors. A multiplex PCR was run with 60 Vbeta primers and 13 Jbeta primers. The data were produced by immunoSEQ multiplex PCR, yet TCRdb's version contains in-frame clones alone and is incomplete. The sample consists of 90,000 to 150,000 clones, 60% to 85% of them appearing once. Sequencing input: PBMCs. The receptor source for this set is a woman aged 40 to 49 in good health and CMV-seropositive.

The chain uses TRBV5-7 and TRBJ1-1; D is possibly TRBD1 (6 bases). TRBV5-7 belongs to the ORF category, with a function that is uncertain. V was clipped by 0 bases and J by 1 base, with 13 bases between them. The CDR3 is 16 amino acids. CDR3 DNA: TGTGCCAGCAGCTTGGGGTGCGGCAGGGGGAACACTGAAGCTTTCTTT. The encoded protein is CASSLGCGRGNTEAFF.

The chain employs TRBV7-9 and TRBJ2-1; 10 bases are shared with TRBD1. J lost 3 bases, V lost 4 bases, and 6 bases had no gene match. CDR3 length equals 16 residues. The germline V gene encodes CDR1 SEHNR and CDR2 FQNEAQ (reference sequence). Written as DNA, the CDR3 is TGTGCCAGCAGCTCCTTGGGACAGGGGAGCTACAATGAGCAGTTCTTC. The encoded protein is CASSSLGQGSYNEQFF.

The chain is built from TRBV10-3 and TRBJ1-1; the match to TRBD1 covers 7 bases. The CDR3 extends over 14 amino acids. Germline V gene data show CDR1 as ENHRY and CDR2 as SYGVKD. J was trimmed by 1 base and V by 6 bases; bases with no gene match: 5. CDR3 DNA sequence: TGTGCCATCAGGACAGGGAGCTCGAACACTGAAGCTTTCTTT. It encodes CAIRTGSSNTEAFF.

In its sample, this clone was seen a few times. This rearrangement joins TRBV6-5 to TRBJ2-7, with 11 bases fitting TRBD2. J lost 3 bases, V lost 4 bases, and 5 bases had no gene match. Germline loops: CDR1 MNHEY, CDR2 SVGAGI. The CDR3 loop spans 15 amino acids. The CDR3 is CASSSPSGGRYEQYF. Here the CDR3 DNA reads TGTGCCAGCAGTTCCCCTAGCGGGGGGCGCTACGAGCAGTACTTC.

The rearrangement links TRBV4-2 to TRBJ2-7, with 8 positions matching TRBD1. The CDR3 loop spans 15 amino acids. Germline V gene sequence: CDR1 LGHNA, CDR2 YNFKEQ. J was trimmed by 5 bases and V by 4 bases; bases with no gene match: 10. The CDR3 sequence: CASSPALGQGNEQYF. DNA for the CDR3: TGTGCCAGCAGCCCCGCACTCGGACAGGGCAACGAGCAGTACTTC.

This chain joins TRBV5-6 and TRBJ1-1; 9 nucleotides align to TRBD1. The CDR3 extends over 15 amino acids. The germline V gene encodes CDR1 SGHDT and CDR2 YYEEEE. With 4 bases clipped from V and 4 bases from J, the junction kept 8 bases outside the gene matches. As DNA, the CDR3 is TGTGCCAGCAGCCCCCGGGACAGGGAGGGCACTGAAGCTTTCTTT. As protein: CASSPRDREGTEAFF.

This clone has just one count. The chain couples TRBV4-2 to TRBJ2-5; TRBD2 matches at 9 bases. The V gene's germline CDR1 is LGHNA and CDR2 YNFKEQ. This CDR3 contains 15 residues. The V segment lost 5 bases and the J segment 2 bases; nucleotides outside the gene matches: 6. CDR3 DNA: TGTGCCAGCAGCTGGGCGGGGGGGGAACAAGAGACCCAGTACTTC. Translation: CASSWAGGEQETQYF.

This clone turned up a few times. V usage is TRBV2 and J usage is TRBJ2-1; D unresolved. Germline-derived CDR1 and CDR2 are SNHLY and FYNNEI. CDR3 length: 13 residues. Trimming cost V 3 bases and J 9 bases, with 12 bases left between them. The CDR3 DNA reads as TGTGCCAGCAGTGAGCGGCTGGCCGTTGAGCAGTTCTTC. This translates into CASSERLAVEQFF. Variable domain in full (rest from reference TRBV2 and TRBJ2-1): EPEVTQTPSHQVTQMGQEVILRCVPISNHLYFYWYRQILGQKVEFLVSFYNNEISEKSEIFDDQFSVERPDGSNFTLKIRSTKLEDSAMYFCASSERLAVEQFFGPGTRLTVL.

A few counts support this clone. The rearrangement joins TRBV27 to TRBJ1-1; no clear D. Germline V gene lookup returns CDR1 MNHEY and CDR2 SMNVEV (reference sequence). The CDR3 spans 13 residues. The germline V and J ends were trimmed by 4 bases and 7 bases, with 13 bases remaining between them. CDR3 sequence: CASSSRQFDEAFF. The CDR3 DNA sequence: TGTGCCAGCAGTTCGCGGCAGTTTGATGAAGCTTTCTTT.

This chain links TRBV7-9 with TRBJ1-1; TRBD1 is a possible D gene (5 bases). Trimming left V 4 bases short and J 1 base short, with 7 bases between. This CDR3 is 13 amino acids long. Germline V gene lookup returns CDR1 SEHNR and CDR2 FQNEAQ (reference sequence). The CDR3 DNA reads TGTGCCAGCAGCTCCGACAGGAACACTGAAGCTTTCTTT. Its protein is CASSSDRNTEAFF.

This clone was counted a few times. This chain joins TRBV18 and TRBJ1-1, with 7 bases fitting TRBD1. The CDR3 consists of 16 residues. V was pared by 5 bases and J by 2 bases, with 11 bases of the junction left unmatched. Germline V lookup: CDR1 KGHSH, CDR2 LQKENI. CDR3 sequence (DNA): TGTGCCAGCTCATCCATACGACAGGGCGGTAACACTGAAGCTTTCTTT. Protein: CASSSIRQGGNTEAFF.

The chain couples TRBV4-1 to TRBJ2-3, with 10 bases that match TRBD2. Germline loops: CDR1 MGHRA, CDR2 YSYEKL. The length of the CDR3 is 16 residues. V shed 1 base and J 4 bases; nucleotides not matched to a gene: 5. In nucleotides, the CDR3 is TGCGCCAGCAGCCAAGCGAGCGGGGGGGCTCCAGATACGCAGTATTTT. It specifies CASSQASGGAPDTQYF.

The chain links TRBV28 to TRBJ1-2; no firm D call. CDR1 is MDHEN and CDR2 is SYDVKM in the germline V gene. The CDR3 is 14 residues long. V gave up 6 bases and J gave up 4 bases, with 15 bases separating them. Here the CDR3 DNA reads TGTGCCAGCAGGGGCCTGAGGGCGTTCTATGGCTACACCTTC. This encodes CASRGLRAFYGYTF.

CDR3 residues: CASSSGEPNQPQHF. CDR3 nucleotide sequence: TGCGCCAGCAGCTCAGGGGAACCCAATCAGCCCCAGCATTTT. The chain joins TRBV5-1 to TRBJ1-5; perhaps TRBD1 as D (6 bases). Germline-derived CDR1 and CDR2 are SGHRS and YFSETQ. Trimming pared 3 bases from V and 3 bases from J, leaving 10 bases between. The CDR3 contains 14 residues.

The rearrangement links TRBV27 to TRBJ1-2; D perhaps matches TRBD1 (5 bases). V gave up 5 bases and J gave up 3 bases, with 10 bases separating them. The germline V gene has CDR1 MNHEY and CDR2 SMNVEV (reference sequence). The length of the CDR3 is 13 residues. CDR3 sequence (DNA): TGTGCCAGCAGTGCCAGGGCTGACTATGGCTACACCTTC. The encoded protein is CASSARADYGYTF.

This chain connects TRBV9 to TRBJ2-5, with D unclear. V gave up 0 bases and J gave up 5 bases, with 11 bases separating them. Germline V CDR1 and CDR2: SGDLS, YYNGEE. The CDR3 covers 14 residues. The CDR3 nucleotides read TGTGCCAGCAGCGTAGTTTCGACTGGGGAGACCCAGTACTTC. It translates to CASSVVSTGETQYF.

Worth noting for this clone: Relative to the germline gene, one junction end is altered; a read error may explain this. This chain uses TRBV19 with TRBJ1-1, with D perhaps TRBD1 (6 bases). Germline CDR1 is LNHDA and CDR2 is SQIVND (reference sequence). The CDR3 sequence is 13 residues long. The CDR3 reads CASGNRAFAETFF. CDR3 in DNA: TGTGCCAGTGGAAACAGGGCCTTTGCTGAAACTTTCTTT.

The chain links TRBV7-9 to TRBJ1-1; tentative D call: TRBD1 (5 bases). The CDR3 loop spans 15 amino acids. Trimming left V 1 base short and J 1 base short, with 10 bases between. Germline V gene sequence: CDR1 SEHNR, CDR2 FQNEAQ (reference sequence). For the CDR3, the DNA is TGTGCCAGCAGCTTAGGTGGGGCTGCGAACACTGAAGCTTTCTTT. Amino acids: CASSLGGAANTEAFF.